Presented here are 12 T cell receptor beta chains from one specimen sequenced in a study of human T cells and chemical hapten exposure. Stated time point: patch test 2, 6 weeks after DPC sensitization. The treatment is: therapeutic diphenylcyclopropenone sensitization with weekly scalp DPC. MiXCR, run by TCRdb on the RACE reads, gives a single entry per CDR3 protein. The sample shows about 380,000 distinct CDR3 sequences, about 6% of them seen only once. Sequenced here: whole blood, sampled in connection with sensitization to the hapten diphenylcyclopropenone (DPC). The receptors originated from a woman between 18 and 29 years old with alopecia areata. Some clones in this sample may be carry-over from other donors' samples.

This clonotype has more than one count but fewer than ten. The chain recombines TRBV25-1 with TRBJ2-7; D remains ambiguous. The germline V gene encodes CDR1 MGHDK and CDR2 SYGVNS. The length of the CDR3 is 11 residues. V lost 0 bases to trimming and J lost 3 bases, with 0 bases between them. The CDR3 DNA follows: TGTGCCAGCAGTGAATACTACGAGCAGTACTTC. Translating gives CASSEYYEQYF.

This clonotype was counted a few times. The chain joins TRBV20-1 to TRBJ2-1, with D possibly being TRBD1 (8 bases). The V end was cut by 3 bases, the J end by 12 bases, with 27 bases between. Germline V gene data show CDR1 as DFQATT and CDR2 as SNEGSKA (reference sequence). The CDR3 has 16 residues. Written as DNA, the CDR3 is TGCAGTGCTAGTGGCCGGGACAGGTCTGTCTCGGGGGGGCAGTTCTTC. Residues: CSASGRDRSVSGGQFF.

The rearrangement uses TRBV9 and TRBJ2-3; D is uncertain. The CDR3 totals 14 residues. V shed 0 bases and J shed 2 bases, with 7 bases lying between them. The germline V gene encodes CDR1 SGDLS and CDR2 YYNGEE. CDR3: CASSVGRITDTQYF. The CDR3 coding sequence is TGTGCCAGCAGCGTAGGGCGAATCACAGATACGCAGTATTTT.

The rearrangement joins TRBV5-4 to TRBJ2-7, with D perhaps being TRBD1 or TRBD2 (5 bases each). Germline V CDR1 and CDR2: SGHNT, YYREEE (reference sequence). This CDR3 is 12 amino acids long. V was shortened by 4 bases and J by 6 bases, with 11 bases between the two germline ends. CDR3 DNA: TGTGCCAGCAGCCGGGGACCCCGCGAGCAGTACTTC. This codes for CASSRGPREQYF.

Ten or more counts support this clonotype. The CDR3: CSVETDSNSPLHF. The CDR3 DNA is TGCAGCGTTGAGACAGATAGTAATTCACCCCTCCACTTT. The chain combines TRBV29-1 with TRBJ1-6; D might be TRBD1 (5 bases). From germline, CDR1 is SQVTM and CDR2 ANQGSEA. Deletions cut 3 bases from V and 6 bases from J, with 9 bases between. CDR3 size: 13 residues.

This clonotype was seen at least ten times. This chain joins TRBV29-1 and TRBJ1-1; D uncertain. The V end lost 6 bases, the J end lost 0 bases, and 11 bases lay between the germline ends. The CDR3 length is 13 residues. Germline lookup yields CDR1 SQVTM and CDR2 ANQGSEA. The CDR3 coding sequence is TGCAGCGTGTGGGAGATCATGAACACTGAAGCTTTCTTT. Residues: CSVWEIMNTEAFF.

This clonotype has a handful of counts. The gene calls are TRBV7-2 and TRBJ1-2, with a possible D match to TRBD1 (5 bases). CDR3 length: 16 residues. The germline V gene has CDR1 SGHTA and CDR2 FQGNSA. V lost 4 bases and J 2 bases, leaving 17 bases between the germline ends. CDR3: CASSYDRGVPNYGYTF. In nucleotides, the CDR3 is TGTGCCAGCAGCTACGATCGGGGGGTACCCAACTATGGCTACACCTTC.

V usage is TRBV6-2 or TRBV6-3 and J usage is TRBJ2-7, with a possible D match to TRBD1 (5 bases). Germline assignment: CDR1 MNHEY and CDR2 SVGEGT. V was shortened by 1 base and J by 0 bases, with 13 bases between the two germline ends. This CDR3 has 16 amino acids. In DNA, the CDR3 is TGTGCCAGCAGTTACTATTACAGGACCTACTCCTACGAGCAGTACTTC. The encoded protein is CASSYYYRTYSYEQYF.

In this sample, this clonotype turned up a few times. CDR3 loop: CSARAVQGAANEQYF. The DNA for the CDR3 is TGCAGTGCTAGAGCGGTACAGGGGGCTGCGAACGAGCAGTACTTC. The chain couples TRBV20-1 to TRBJ2-7, with 9 bases lining up with TRBD1. CDR1 DFQATT and CDR2 SNEGSKA come from the germline V gene (reference sequence). The V and J ends lost 1 base and 5 bases, in that order; junction bases with no gene match: 9. CDR3 length: 15 residues.

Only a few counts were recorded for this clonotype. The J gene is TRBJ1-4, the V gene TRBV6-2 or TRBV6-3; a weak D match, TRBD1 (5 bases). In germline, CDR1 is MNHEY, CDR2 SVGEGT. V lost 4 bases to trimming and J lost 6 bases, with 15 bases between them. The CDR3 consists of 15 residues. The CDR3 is CASSSAGTGDEKLFF. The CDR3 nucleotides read TGTGCCAGCAGTTCGGCCGGGACGGGGGATGAAAAACTGTTTTTT.

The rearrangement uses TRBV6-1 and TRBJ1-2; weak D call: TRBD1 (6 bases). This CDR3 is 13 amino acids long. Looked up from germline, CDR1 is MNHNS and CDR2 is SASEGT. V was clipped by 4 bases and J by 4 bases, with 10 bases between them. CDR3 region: CASSAGAGYGYTF. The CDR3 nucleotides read TGTGCCAGCAGTGCAGGGGCAGGCTATGGCTACACCTTC.

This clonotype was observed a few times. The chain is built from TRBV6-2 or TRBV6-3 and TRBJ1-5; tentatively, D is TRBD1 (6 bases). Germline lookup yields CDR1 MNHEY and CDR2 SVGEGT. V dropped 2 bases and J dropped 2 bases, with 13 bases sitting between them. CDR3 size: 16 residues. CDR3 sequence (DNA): TGTGCCAGCAGTTACGGTAGAAGGACAGGCAATCAGCCCCAGCATTTT. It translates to CASSYGRRTGNQPQHF.